This T cell receptor beta chain was identified in a study of CD8 T cells in Susac syndrome. V lost 5 bases and J 8 bases, leaving 13 bases between the germline ends. The germline V gene has CDR1 LNHDA and CDR2 SQIVND (reference sequence). The CDR3 totals 13 residues. It was with random hexamers that 0.5 to 1 ug RNA was reverse transcribed. TCR beta CDR3 was amplified by immunoSEQ multiplex PCR. This amplification extended across 54 Vbeta and 13 Jbeta segments. A single record per CDR3 protein comes from TCRdb applying MiXCR to the immunoSEQ multiplex PCR reads. The sample consists of about 400,000 distinct CDR3 sequences, around 85% of them appearing once.

The sample comprised CD8+ T cells from PBMCs. The chain couples TRBV19 to TRBJ2-1; D unresolved. This TCR came from a human donor with multiple sclerosis. In DNA form, the CDR3 reads TGTGCCAGTAGTGGAAGGTCTGACTATGAGCAGTTCTTC. This codes for CASSGRSDYEQFF.